The sequence of this TCR beta chain was determined in a study of blood T cell repertoires in COVID-19. Study-level information: The study drew acute and convalescent COVID-19 samples from the United States, Italy and Spain. Sources were T cells, B-cell-depleted T cells, or PBMCs; the material itself was cDNA or gDNA.

In the original processing: Reference gene primers were amplified, and this amplification served to estimate nucleated cell counts. The protocol was immunoSEQ multiplex PCR, while the TCRdb copy is restricted to in-frame clones and leaves out a portion. That table is the source of V, J and clone size, and D and trimming were worked out from the DNA. The repertoire consists of around 30,000 clones, with 80% to 90% occurring once and the leading ten covering over 9.5%. Trimming removed 4 bases at V and 8 bases at J, with 8 bases between. This CDR3 region has 11 residues. Germline V gene data show CDR1 as KGHSH and CDR2 as LQKENI.

Sequenced input: peripheral blood. This TCR came from a man aged 60 to 69 with acute or convalescent COVID-19. This rearrangement joins TRBV18 to TRBJ1-1, with a weak D call TRBD1 (6 bases). The CDR3: CASSLGTEAFF. DNA of the CDR3: TGTGCCAGCTCACTGGGGACAGAAGCTTTCTTT. Drawing the rest from reference TRBV18 and TRBJ1-1, the complete variable domain is NAGVMQNPRHLVRRRGQEARLRCSPMKGHSHVYWYRQLPEEGLKFMVYLQKENIIDESGMPKERFSAEFPKEGPSILRIQQVVRGDSAAYFCASSLGTEAFFGQGTRLTVV.